This T cell receptor beta chain came from a study of T cell clones after liver transplantation. On the study more broadly: Immunosuppression withdrawal was tried within 2 years after liver transplantation in this trial. TCRbeta sequencing after a pre-transplant mixed lymphocyte reaction identified graft-donor-reactive clones, later tracked in post-transplant blood. Until 12-24 months post-transplant, subjects got standard immunosuppression and no induction.

Study outcomes and limitations: These preliminary findings come from unstandardized post-transplant sampling times.

The table came from immunoSEQ multiplex PCR; TCRdb's copy has only in-frame clones and leaves some out. This sample yields approximately 100,000 clones, of which 82% are seen a single time; approximately 0.99% belongs to the top ten. Details on this clone: Its antigen is as yet unknown.

Germline V gene sequence: CDR1 LGHNA, CDR2 YNFKEQ. V shed 1 base and J 2 bases; nucleotides not matched to a gene: 8. The length of the CDR3 is 17 residues. The chain recombines TRBV4-2 with TRBJ2-5; the match to TRBD2 covers 9 bases. This TCR was sampled from a human donor who received a liver transplant. Sequences were derived from CD4+ T cells from blood, sampled before liver transplant. The CDR3 region has the DNA TGTGCCAGCAGCCAAGGTCTGAGCGGGGGGAGGCAAGAGACCCAGTACTTC. Translated, it gives CASSQGLSGGRQETQYF.